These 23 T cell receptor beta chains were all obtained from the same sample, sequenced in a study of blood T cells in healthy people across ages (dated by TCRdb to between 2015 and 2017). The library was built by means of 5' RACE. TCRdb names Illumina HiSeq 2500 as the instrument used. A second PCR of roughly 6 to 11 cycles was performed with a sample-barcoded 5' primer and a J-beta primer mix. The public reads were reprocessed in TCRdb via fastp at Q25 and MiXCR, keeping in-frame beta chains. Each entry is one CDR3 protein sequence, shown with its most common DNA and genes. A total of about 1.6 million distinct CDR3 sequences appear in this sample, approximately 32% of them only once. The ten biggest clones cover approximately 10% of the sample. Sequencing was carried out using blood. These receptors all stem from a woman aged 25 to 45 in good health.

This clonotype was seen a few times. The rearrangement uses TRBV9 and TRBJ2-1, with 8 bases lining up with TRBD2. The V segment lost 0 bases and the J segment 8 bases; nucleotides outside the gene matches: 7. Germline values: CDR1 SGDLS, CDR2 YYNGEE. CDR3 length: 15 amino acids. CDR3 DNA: TGTGCCAGCAGCGTAGCAAGCGGGAGATCCGATGAGCAGTTCTTC. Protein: CASSVASGRSDEQFF.

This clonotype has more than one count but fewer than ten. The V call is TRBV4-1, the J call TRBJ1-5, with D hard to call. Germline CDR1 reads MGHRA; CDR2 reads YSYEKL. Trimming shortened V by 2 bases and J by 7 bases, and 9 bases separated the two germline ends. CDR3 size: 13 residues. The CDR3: CASSQHRGQPQHF. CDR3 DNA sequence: TGCGCCAGCAGCCAACACCGGGGACAGCCCCAGCATTTT.

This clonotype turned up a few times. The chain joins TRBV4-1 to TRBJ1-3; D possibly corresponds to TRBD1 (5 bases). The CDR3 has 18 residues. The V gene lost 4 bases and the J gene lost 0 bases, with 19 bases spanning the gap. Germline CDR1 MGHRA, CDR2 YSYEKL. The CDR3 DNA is TGCGCCAGCAGCCCCCTGGGGGAGGGGCGCGCCTCTGGAAACACCATATATTTT. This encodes CASSPLGEGRASGNTIYF.

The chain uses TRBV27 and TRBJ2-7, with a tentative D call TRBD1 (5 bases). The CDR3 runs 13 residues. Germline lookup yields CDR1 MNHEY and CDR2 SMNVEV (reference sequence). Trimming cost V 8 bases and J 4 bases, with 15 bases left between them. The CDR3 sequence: CASRAGPAYEQYF. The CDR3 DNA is TGTGCCAGCCGGGCAGGGCCTGCATACGAGCAGTACTTC.

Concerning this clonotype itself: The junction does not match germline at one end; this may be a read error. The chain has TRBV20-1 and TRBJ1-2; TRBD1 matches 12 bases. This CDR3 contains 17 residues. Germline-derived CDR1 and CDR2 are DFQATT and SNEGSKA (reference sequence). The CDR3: CSARDGGTGGIAHGYTF. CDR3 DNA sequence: TGCAGTGCTAGAGATGGGGGGACAGGGGGCATCGCCCATGGTTACACCTTC.

CDR3 loop: CASSRPGLAGATGVPDTQYF. The DNA of the CDR3 is TGTGCCAGCAGCAGACCGGGACTAGCGGGGGCGACCGGGGTCCCGGATACGCAGTATTTT. The rearrangement links TRBV7-6 to TRBJ2-3; the match to TRBD2 covers 14 bases. From germline, CDR1 is SGHVS and CDR2 FNYEAQ. The trim removed 5 bases at V and 6 bases at J, leaving 19 bases unmatched. The CDR3 totals 20 residues.

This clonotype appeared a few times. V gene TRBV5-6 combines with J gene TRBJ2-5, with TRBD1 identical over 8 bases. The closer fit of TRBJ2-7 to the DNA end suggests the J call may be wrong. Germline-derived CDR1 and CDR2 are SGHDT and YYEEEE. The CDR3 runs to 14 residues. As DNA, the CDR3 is TGTGCCAGCAGCTCAGGACAGGGATGGAGCGAGCAGTACTTC. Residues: CASSSGQGWSEQYF.

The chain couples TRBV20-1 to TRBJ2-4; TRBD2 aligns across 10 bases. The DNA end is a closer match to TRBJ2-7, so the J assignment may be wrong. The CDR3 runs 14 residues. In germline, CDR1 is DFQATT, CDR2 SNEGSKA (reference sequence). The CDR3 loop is CSAQTSGSTYEQYF. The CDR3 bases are TGCAGTGCCCAGACTAGCGGGTCCACCTACGAGCAGTACTTC.

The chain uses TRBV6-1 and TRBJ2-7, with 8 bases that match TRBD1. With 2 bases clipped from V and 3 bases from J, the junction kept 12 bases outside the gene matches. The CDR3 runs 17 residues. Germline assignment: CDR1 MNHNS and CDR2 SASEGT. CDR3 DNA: TGTGCCAGCAGTGAAATAAGTTGGGGGACAGGCGGCTACGAGCAGTACTTC. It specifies CASSEISWGTGGYEQYF.

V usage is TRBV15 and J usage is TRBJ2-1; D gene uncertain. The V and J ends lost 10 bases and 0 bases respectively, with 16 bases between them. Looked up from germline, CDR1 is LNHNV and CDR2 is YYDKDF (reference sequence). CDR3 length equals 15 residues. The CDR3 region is CARAIRWSSYNEQFF. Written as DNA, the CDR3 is TGTGCCAGAGCCATCAGGTGGAGCTCCTACAATGAGCAGTTCTTC. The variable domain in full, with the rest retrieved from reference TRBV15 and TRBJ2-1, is DAMVIQNPRYQVTQFGKPVTLSCSQTLNHNVMYWYQQKSSQAPKLLFHYYDKDFNNEADTPDNFQSRRPNTSFCFLDIRSPGLGDTAMYLCARAIRWSSYNEQFFGPGTRLTVL.

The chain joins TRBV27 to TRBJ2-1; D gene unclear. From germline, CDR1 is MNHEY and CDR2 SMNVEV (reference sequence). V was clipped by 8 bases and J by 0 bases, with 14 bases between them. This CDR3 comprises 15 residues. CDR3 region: CASSKSVSSYNEQFF. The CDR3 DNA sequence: TGTGCCAGCTCCAAATCTGTCAGCTCCTACAATGAGCAGTTCTTC.

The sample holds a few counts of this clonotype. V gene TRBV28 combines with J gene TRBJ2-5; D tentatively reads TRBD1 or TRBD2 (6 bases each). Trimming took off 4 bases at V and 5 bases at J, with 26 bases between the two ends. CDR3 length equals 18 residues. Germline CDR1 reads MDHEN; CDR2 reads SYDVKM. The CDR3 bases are TGTGCCAGCAGTTACTCGACAGGCGAGGGAGGTCATGGGGAGACCCAGTACTTC. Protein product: CASSYSTGEGGHGETQYF.

CDR3 residues: CASSLFGDRAGEQYF. Written as DNA, the CDR3 is TGTGCCAGCAGTTTGTTTGGGGACAGGGCGGGAGAGCAGTACTTC. The chain carries TRBV28 and TRBJ2-4; TRBD1 matches at 9 bases. The CDR3 is made up of 15 amino acids. The germline V gene encodes CDR1 MDHEN and CDR2 SYDVKM. The J segment lost 13 bases and the V segment lost 3 bases, leaving 13 bases of the junction unmatched. The full variable domain, in which reference TRBV28 and TRBJ2-4 provide the parts outside the CDR3, is DVKVTQSSRYLVKRTGEKVFLECVQDMDHENMFWYRQDPGLGLRLIYFSYDVKMKEKGDIPEGYSVSREKKERFSLILESASTNQTSMYLCASSLFGDRAGEQYFGAGTRLSVL.

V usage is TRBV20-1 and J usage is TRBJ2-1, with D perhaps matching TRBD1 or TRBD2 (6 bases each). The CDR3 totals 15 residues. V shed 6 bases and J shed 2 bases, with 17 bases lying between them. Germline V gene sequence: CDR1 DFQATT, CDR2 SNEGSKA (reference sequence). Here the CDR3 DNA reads TGCAGTGCGAGGAGGGAGAGGGGGGCCTACAATGAGCAGTTCTTC. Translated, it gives CSARRERGAYNEQFF.

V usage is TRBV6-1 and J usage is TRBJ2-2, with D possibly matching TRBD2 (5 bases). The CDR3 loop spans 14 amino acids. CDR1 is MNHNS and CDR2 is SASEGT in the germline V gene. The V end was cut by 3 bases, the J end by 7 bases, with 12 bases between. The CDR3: CASSEHGVGGELFF. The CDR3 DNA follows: TGTGCCAGCAGTGAGCACGGGGTCGGCGGGGAGCTGTTTTTT.

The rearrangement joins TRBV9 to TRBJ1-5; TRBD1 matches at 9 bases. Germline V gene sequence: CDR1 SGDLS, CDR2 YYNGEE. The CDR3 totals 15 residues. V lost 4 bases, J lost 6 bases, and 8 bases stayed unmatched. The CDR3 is CASSPTGGAGQPQHF. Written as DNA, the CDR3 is TGTGCCAGCAGCCCCACAGGGGGCGCCGGTCAGCCCCAGCATTTT.

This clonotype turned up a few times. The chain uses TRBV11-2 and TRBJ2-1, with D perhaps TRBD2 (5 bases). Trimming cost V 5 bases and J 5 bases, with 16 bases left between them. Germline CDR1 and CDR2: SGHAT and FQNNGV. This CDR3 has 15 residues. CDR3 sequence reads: CASSRSGSVDNEQFF. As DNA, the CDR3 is TGTGCCAGCAGCCGCAGCGGATCAGTGGACAATGAGCAGTTCTTC.

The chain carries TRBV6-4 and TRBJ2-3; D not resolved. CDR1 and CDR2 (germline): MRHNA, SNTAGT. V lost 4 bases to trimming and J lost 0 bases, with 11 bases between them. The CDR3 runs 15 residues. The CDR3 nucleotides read TGTGCCAGCAGTGTCGGCCTTGATAGCACAGATACGCAGTATTTT. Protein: CASSVGLDSTDTQYF.

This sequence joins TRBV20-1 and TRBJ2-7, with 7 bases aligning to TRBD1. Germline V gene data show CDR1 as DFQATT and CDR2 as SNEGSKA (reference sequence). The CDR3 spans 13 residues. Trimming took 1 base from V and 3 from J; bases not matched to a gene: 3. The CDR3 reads CSARGDSGYEQYF. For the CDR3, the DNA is TGCAGTGCTAGAGGGGACAGCGGCTACGAGCAGTACTTC.

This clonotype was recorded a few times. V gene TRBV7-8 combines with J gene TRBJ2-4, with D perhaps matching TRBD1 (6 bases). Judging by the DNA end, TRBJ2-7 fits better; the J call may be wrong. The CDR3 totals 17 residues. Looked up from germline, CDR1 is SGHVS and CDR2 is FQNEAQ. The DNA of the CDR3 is TGTGCCAGCAGCTTTACCTTGGGGGCAGGGGATACCTACGAGCAGTACTTC. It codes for CASSFTLGAGDTYEQYF.

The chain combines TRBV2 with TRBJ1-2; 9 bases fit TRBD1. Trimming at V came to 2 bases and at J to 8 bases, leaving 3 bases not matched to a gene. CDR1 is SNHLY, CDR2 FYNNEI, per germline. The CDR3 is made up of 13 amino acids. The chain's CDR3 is CASSETGGRGYTF. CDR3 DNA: TGTGCCAGCAGTGAAACAGGGGGCCGCGGCTACACCTTC.

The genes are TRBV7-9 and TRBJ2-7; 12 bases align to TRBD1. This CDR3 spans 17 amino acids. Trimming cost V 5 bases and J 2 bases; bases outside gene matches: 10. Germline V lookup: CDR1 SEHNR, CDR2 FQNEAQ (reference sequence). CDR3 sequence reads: CASSPVTGTGGPYEQYF. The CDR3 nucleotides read TGTGCCAGCAGCCCCGTTACCGGGACAGGGGGCCCCTACGAGCAGTACTTC.

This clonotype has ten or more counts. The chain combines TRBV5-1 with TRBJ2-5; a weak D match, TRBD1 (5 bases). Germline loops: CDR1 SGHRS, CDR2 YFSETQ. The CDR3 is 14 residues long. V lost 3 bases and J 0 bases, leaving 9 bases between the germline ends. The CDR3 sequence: CASSSAGNQETQYF. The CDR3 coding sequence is TGCGCCAGCAGCTCCGCAGGGAACCAAGAGACCCAGTACTTC.